The subject of this entry is one T cell receptor (beta chain). As yet, its antigen is unknown. The germline V and J ends were trimmed by 2 bases and 4 bases, with 15 bases remaining between them. The CDR3 sequence is 15 residues long. Per the germline V gene, CDR1 is MNHNY and CDR2 is SVGAGI (reference sequence). The sample originates from a study of long-term antiretroviral therapy in people with HIV. Study outcomes and limitations: Participants lacked recorded data on ART adherence, viral resistance or therapy changes. Across all time points, the repertoire was dominated by clones that expanded before ART.

Researchers ran immunoSEQ v3.0 at survey level. Data came from immunoSEQ multiplex PCR; TCRdb stores just in-frame clones and leaves some out. The sample carries tens of thousands of clones, 75% to 90% recorded once. The receptor's source is a man between 18 and 29 years old with HIV. The starting material was unsorted PBMCs, obtained 2.2 years after starting antiretroviral therapy. This chain joins TRBV6-6 and TRBJ2-7; either TRBD1 or TRBD2 may fit D (5 bases each). CDR3 DNA sequence: TGTGCCAGCAGTTACAAAGGGGACCTGGGGTACGAGCAGTACTTC. Its translation: CASSYKGDLGYEQYF.